Detailed here is one T cell receptor (beta chain). The antigen is not known. This sample was taken from a study of cytomegalovirus exposure and HLA in healthy donors. Looking at the study overall: In an early release, HLA-typed donors contributed about 80 million unique TCR sequences.

V lost 4 bases to trimming and J lost 4 bases; unmatched junction nucleotides: 12. Per the germline V gene, CDR1 is LNHNV and CDR2 is YYDKDF (reference sequence). This CDR3 is 17 amino acids long. The study ran its PCR with 60 Vbeta and 13 Jbeta primers. Sequencing used immunoSEQ multiplex PCR; TCRdb keeps in-frame clones, though not all of them. The sample holds under 150,000 clones, over 80% seen once. Study-wide results and limits: The study flagged approximately 180 TCR beta chains as cytomegalovirus-associated. Later analysis reportedly placed an Asian-associated ancestry cluster below the roughly 690-donor mean in N-insertions.

The specimen was PBMCs. The chain recombines TRBV15 with TRBJ1-2, with 10 bases matching TRBD1. The source is a male donor in good health and CMV-seronegative. The CDR3, as DNA: TGTGCCACCAGCACCGGACAGGGGGACTCGAGATCCTATGGCTACACCTTC. It specifies CATSTGQGDSRSYGYTF.